These 10 T cell receptor beta chains were all obtained from the same sample, sequenced in a study of blood T cell repertoires in COVID-19. The protocol was immunoSEQ multiplex PCR, while the TCRdb copy is restricted to in-frame clones and leaves out a portion. Here the sample spans 300,000 or so clones, 70% to 90% being singletons. Sequencing was carried out using peripheral blood. These receptors came from a woman in her fifties or sixties with active or convalescent COVID-19.

This clone came up many times. The chain uses TRBV10-1 and TRBJ2-7; 7 bases agree with TRBD1. The CDR3 is 14 residues long. Germline loops: CDR1 WNHNN, CDR2 SYGVQD (reference sequence). After removal of 0 bases from V and 5 bases from J, the junction contained 4 bases not matched to a gene. For the CDR3, the DNA is TGCGCCAGCAGTGAGTCCGGGACAGTGAACGAGCAGTACTTC. This translates into CASSESGTVNEQYF.

On this clone itself: A single base separates this from a much larger clone, so it may be a read error. This CDR3 is also generated by other DNA sequences in the sample. V gene TRBV28 combines with J gene TRBJ1-1; 9 bases align to TRBD1. Germline CDR1 reads MDHEN; CDR2 reads SYDVKM. The CDR3 runs 14 residues. V shed 4 bases, J shed 1 base, and the junction held 1 base outside the gene matches. The CDR3 loop is CASSSGQGNTEAFF. CDR3 nucleotides: TGTGCCAGCAGTTCGGGACAGGGGAACACTGAAGCTTTCTTT.

V gene TRBV19 combines with J gene TRBJ1-6; a possible D gene is TRBD1 (5 bases). CDR3 length: 14 amino acids. Germline values: CDR1 LNHDA, CDR2 SQIVND (reference sequence). V was pared by 3 bases and J by 8 bases, with 11 bases between. The CDR3 protein is CASSIEGRDSPLHF. For the CDR3, the DNA is TGTGCCAGTAGTATCGAGGGGAGGGATTCACCCCTCCACTTT.

The rearrangement uses TRBV27 and TRBJ2-5; 10 bases line up with TRBD2. The CDR3 runs 19 residues. The trim removed 4 bases at V and 7 bases at J, leaving 21 bases unmatched. Germline V CDR1 and CDR2: MNHEY, SMNVEV (reference sequence). This CDR3 reads CASSSIQSVSGGFLGTQYF. For the CDR3, the DNA is TGTGCCAGCAGTTCGATCCAATCGGTTAGCGGGGGGTTTTTGGGGACCCAGTACTTC.

Concerning this clone: The sample holds other DNA sequences that translate to the same CDR3. V usage is TRBV28 and J usage is TRBJ1-4; the D gene is possibly TRBD1 (5 bases). Trimming stripped 6 bases from V and 8 bases from J, with 16 bases between. The length of the CDR3 is 14 residues. Germline-derived CDR1 and CDR2 are MDHEN and SYDVKM. This CDR3 is CASRPAGGNEKLFF. CDR3 in DNA: TGTGCCAGCAGACCGGCGGGGGGGAACGAAAAACTGTTTTTT.

The genes are TRBV5-6 and TRBJ2-1; D not certain. The CDR3 loop spans 15 amino acids. CDR1 is SGHDT, CDR2 YYEEEE, per germline. The V end lost 0 bases, the J end lost 0 bases, and 7 bases lay between the germline ends. The CDR3 region has the DNA TGTGCCAGCAGCTTGGAACAGAGCTCCTACAATGAGCAGTTCTTC. Its translation: CASSLEQSSYNEQFF.

The V call is TRBV30, the J call TRBJ2-2; 7 bases are shared with TRBD1. With 3 bases clipped from V and 4 bases from J, the junction kept 2 bases outside the gene matches. Germline CDR1 and CDR2: GTSNPN and SVGIG (reference sequence). The CDR3 consists of 13 residues. The CDR3 DNA is TGTGCCTGGAGAGGGGGCGCCACCGGGGAGCTGTTTTTT. This sequence encodes CAWRGGATGELFF.

This clone was counted once. The V gene is TRBV2, the J gene TRBJ2-1; TRBD2 agrees at 7 bases. Trimming at V came to 5 bases and at J to 5 bases, leaving 12 bases not matched to a gene. The CDR3 covers 16 residues. Germline V lookup: CDR1 SNHLY, CDR2 FYNNEI. The CDR3 bases are TGTGCCAGCAGTTCCTGGACTAGTCTACAACACAATGAGCAGTTCTTC. Translation: CASSSWTSLQHNEQFF.

The chain couples TRBV28 to TRBJ1-4; no firm D call. The length of the CDR3 is 13 residues. Germline-derived CDR1 and CDR2 are MDHEN and SYDVKM. V lost 5 bases and J lost 4, with 8 bases in between. The chain's CDR3 is CASSKGSNEKLFF. The CDR3 DNA reads TGTGCCAGCAGTAAAGGGAGTAATGAAAAACTGTTTTTT.

The J gene is TRBJ2-7, the V gene TRBV29-1, with D possibly matching TRBD2 (5 bases). Germline V CDR1 and CDR2: SQVTM, ANQGSEA. There are 12 residues in the CDR3. Trimming shortened V by 5 bases and J by 6 bases, and 14 bases separated the two germline ends. The CDR3: CSVSHLASEQYF. In nucleotides, the CDR3 is TGCAGCGTTTCCCACCTAGCTTCCGAGCAGTACTTC.